Sequencing of this T cell receptor beta chain was carried out in a study of Ad26.COV2.S vaccination and SARS-CoV-2 variants. A note on this clone: Its antigen remains unknown.

CDR3 size: 17 residues. The germline CDR1 and CDR2 sequences are SGHDT and YYEEEE. Losses at the gene ends were 0 bases for V and 4 bases for J; bases not matched to a gene: 9. Whole-study findings and limits: The TCR breadth and depth analyses may have understated or missed part of the total T cell responses. It was found that vaccine and placebo recipients had similar non-spike TCR breadth. Placebo recipients had lower spike-specific TCR breadth than vaccine recipients. Reports say spike-specific CD8+ and CD4+ T cell responses covered substantial breadth after vaccination.

Data came from immunoSEQ multiplex PCR; TCRdb stores just in-frame clones and leaves some out. The repertoire holds 180,000 or so clones, with roughly nine tenths as singletons. The sequences come from peripheral blood, collected after recovery from COVID-19. This TCR was recovered from a human donor who had recovered from COVID-19. The chain joins TRBV5-6 to TRBJ2-3; TRBD2 agrees at 9 bases. The CDR3 here is CASSLGLGGGGPDTQYF. CDR3 DNA: TGTGCCAGCAGCTTGGGTCTTGGCGGGGGGGGTCCAGATACGCAGTATTTT.